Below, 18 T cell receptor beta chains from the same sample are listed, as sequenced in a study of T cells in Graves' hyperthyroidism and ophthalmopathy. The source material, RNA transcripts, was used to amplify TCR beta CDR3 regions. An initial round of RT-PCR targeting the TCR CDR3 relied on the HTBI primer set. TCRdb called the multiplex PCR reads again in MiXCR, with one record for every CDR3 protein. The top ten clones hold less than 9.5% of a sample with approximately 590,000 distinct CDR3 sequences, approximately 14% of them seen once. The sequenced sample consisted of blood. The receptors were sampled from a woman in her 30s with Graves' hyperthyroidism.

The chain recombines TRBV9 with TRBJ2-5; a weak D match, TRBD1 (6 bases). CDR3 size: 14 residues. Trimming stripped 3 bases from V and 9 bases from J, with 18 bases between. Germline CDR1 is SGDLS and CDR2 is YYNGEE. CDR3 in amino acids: CASSGTWGSGAQYF. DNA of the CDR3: TGTGCCAGCAGCGGAACCTGGGGCTCAGGGGCCCAGTACTTC.

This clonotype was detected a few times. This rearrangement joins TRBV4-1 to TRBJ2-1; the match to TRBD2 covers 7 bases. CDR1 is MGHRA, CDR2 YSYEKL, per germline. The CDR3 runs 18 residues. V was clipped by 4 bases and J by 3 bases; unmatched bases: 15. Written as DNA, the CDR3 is TGCGCCAGCAGCCGAAGCGGGGTCCAGCGGAGGGACTACAATGAGCAGTTCTTC. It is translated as CASSRSGVQRRDYNEQFF.

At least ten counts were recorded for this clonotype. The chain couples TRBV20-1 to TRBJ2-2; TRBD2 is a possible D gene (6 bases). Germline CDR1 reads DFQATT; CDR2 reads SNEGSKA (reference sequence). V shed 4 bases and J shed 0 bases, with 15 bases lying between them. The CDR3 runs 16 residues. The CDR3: CSAKKPGLANTGELFF. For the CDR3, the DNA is TGCAGTGCTAAGAAACCGGGACTTGCGAACACCGGGGAGCTGTTTTTT.

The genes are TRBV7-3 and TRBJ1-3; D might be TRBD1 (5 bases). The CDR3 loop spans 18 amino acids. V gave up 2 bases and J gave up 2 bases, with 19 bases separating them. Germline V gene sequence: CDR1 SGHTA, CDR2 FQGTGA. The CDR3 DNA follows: TGTGCCAGCAGCTTAGTTTCGGTGGGGCCCTCCACTGGAAACACCATATATTTT. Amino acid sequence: CASSLVSVGPSTGNTIYF.

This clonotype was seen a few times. This CDR3 reads CSVESRVNEQFF. For the CDR3, the DNA is TGCAGCGTTGAAAGTCGGGTCAATGAGCAGTTCTTC. The rearrangement links TRBV29-1 to TRBJ2-1; unclear D gene. The V gene lost 2 bases and the J gene lost 6 bases, with 8 bases spanning the gap. The CDR3 spans 12 residues. Germline loops: CDR1 SQVTM, CDR2 ANQGSEA.

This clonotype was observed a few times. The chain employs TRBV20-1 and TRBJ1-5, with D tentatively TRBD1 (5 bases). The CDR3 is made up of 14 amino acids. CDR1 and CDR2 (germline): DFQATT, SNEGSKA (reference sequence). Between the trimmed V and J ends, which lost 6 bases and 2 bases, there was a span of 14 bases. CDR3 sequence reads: CSARPGGGNQPQHF. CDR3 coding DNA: TGCAGTGCACGGCCGGGGGGTGGCAATCAGCCCCAGCATTTT.

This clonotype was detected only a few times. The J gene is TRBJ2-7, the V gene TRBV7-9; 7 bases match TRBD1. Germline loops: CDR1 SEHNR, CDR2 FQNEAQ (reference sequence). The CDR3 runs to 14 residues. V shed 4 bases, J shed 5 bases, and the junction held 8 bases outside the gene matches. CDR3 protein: CASSSRDRDNEQYF. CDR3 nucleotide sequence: TGTGCCAGCAGCTCCCGAGACAGGGACAACGAGCAGTACTTC. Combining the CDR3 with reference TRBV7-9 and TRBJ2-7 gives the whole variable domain DTGVSQNPRHKITKRGQNVTFRCDPISEHNRLYWYRQTLGQGPEFLTYFQNEAQLEKSRLLSDRFSAERPKGSFSTLEIQRTEQGDSAMYLCASSSRDRDNEQYFGPGTRLTVT.

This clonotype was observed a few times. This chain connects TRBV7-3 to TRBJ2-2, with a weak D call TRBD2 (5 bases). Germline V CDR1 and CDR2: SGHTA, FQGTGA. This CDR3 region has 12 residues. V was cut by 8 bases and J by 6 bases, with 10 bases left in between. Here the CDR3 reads CASWHSAGELFF. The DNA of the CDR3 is TGTGCCAGCTGGCATAGCGCCGGGGAGCTGTTTTTT.

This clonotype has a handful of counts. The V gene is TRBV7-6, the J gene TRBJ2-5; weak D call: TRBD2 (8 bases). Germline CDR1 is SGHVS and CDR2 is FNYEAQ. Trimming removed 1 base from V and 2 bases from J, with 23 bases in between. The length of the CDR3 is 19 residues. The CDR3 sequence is CASSLVVFGGGTEQETQYF. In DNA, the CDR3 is TGTGCCAGCAGCTTAGTTGTTTTTGGCGGGGGGACAGAACAAGAGACCCAGTACTTC.

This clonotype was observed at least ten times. Here the CDR3 DNA reads TGTGCCAGCAGTTACTCAGGCAGGAGGCGCGAGCAGTACTTC. Its translation is CASSYSGRRREQYF. The chain combines TRBV6-5 with TRBJ2-7, with D maybe TRBD2 (5 bases). V was trimmed by 0 bases and J by 6 bases, leaving 12 bases between them. This CDR3 has 14 residues. The germline V gene encodes CDR1 MNHEY and CDR2 SVGAGI.

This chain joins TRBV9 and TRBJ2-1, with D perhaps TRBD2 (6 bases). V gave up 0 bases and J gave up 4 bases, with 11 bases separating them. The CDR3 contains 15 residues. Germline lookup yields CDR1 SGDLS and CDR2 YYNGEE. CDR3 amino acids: CASSVDAGPYNEQFF. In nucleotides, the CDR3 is TGTGCCAGCAGCGTAGACGCGGGACCTTACAATGAGCAGTTCTTC.

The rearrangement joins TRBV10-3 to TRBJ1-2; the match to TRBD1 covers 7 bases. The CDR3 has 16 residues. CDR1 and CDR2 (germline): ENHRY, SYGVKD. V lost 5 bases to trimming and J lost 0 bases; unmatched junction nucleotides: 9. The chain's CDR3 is CAISFRGQRTNYGYTF. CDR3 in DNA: TGTGCCATCAGTTTCCGGGGACAGAGGACTAACTATGGCTACACCTTC.

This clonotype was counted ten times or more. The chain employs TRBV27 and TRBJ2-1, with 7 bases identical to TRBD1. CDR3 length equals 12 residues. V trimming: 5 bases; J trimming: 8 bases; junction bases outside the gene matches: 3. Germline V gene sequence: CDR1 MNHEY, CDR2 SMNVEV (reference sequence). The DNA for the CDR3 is TGTGCCAGCAGTGTACAGGGGCATGAGCAGTTCTTC. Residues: CASSVQGHEQFF.

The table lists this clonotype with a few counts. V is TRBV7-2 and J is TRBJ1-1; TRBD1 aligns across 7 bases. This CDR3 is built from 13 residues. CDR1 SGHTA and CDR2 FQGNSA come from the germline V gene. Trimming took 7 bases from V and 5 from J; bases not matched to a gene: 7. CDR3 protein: CASTLDRQTEAFF. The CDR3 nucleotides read TGTGCCAGCACCCTGGACAGGCAAACTGAAGCTTTCTTT.

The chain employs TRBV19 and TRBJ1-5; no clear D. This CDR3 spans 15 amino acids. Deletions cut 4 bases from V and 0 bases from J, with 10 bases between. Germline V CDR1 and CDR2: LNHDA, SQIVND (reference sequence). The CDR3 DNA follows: TGTGCCAGTAGTAAGGCGGCCCATAGCAATCAGCCCCAGCATTTT. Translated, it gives CASSKAAHSNQPQHF.

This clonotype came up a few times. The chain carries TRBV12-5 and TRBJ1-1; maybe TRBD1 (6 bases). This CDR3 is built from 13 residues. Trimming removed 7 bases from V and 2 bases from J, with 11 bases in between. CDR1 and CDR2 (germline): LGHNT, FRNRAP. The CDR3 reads CASVKGGNTEAFF. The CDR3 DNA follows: TGTGCTAGTGTAAAGGGGGGAAACACTGAAGCTTTCTTT.

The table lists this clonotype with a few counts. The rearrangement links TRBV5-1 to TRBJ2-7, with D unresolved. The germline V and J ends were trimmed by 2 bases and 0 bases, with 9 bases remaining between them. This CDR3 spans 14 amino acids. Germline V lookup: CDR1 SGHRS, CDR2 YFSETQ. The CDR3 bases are TGCGCCAGCAGCTTTTGGAGCGACTCCTACGAGCAGTACTTC. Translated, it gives CASSFWSDSYEQYF.

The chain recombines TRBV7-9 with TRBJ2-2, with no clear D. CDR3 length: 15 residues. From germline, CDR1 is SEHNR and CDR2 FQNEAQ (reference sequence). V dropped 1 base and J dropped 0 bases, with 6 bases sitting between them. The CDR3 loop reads CASSLVETNTGELFF. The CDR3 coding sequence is TGTGCCAGCAGCTTAGTAGAAACGAACACCGGGGAGCTGTTTTTT.